Below, 3 T cell receptor beta chains from the same sample are listed, as sequenced in a study of T cell responses to AZD1222 COVID-19 vaccine. The repertoire was sequenced with immunoSEQ multiplex PCR; TCRdb's copy has only in-frame clones and lacks some. The data contain approximately 80,000 clones, over 75% of them singletons. The sample here was peripheral blood, taken 28 days after the second AZD1222 dose. These receptors came from an adult who received the AZD1222 COVID-19 vaccine.

V is TRBV3-1 (or the pseudogene TRBV3-2) and J is TRBJ2-1; D possibly corresponds to TRBD1 (5 bases). Germline V gene data show CDR1 as LGHDT and CDR2 as YNNKEL (reference sequence). Trimming took off 0 bases at V and 5 bases at J, with 11 bases between the two ends. The CDR3 loop spans 15 amino acids. This chain's CDR3 is CASSQEVAGNNEQFF. As DNA, the CDR3 is TGTGCCAGCAGCCAAGAGGTGGCAGGGAACAATGAGCAGTTCTTC.

The CDR3 sequence: CASSQDRGSSYEQYF. The CDR3 region has the DNA TGTGCCAGCAGCCAAGATCGGGGCTCTTCGTACGAGCAGTACTTC. This chain joins TRBV14 and TRBJ2-7, with D perhaps given as TRBD1 or TRBD2 (5 bases each). Germline V gives CDR1 SGHDN, CDR2 FVKESK. There are 15 residues in the CDR3. V was pared by 0 bases and J by 4 bases, with 13 bases between.

This clone is medium-sized (0.01 to 0.1%) in the sample. The V call is TRBV5-1, the J call TRBJ1-6, with 8 bases fitting TRBD1. Germline trimming cut 4 bases from V and 8 bases from J; bases unmatched to any gene: 8. The CDR3 has 15 residues. From germline, CDR1 is SGHRS and CDR2 YFSETQ. CDR3 coding DNA: TGCGCCAGCAGCCCCTCGACAGGGGTCGATTCACCCCTCCACTTT. Amino acids: CASSPSTGVDSPLHF.